This TCR beta chain was retrieved from a study of Tregs in tolerant kidney transplant recipients. Generated by immunoSEQ multiplex PCR, the TCRdb table keeps only in-frame clones and is missing some. The sample holds some 66,000 clones, around nine tenths seen once. General observations from the study: The most relevant donor-specific Treg TCRbeta repertoire apparently came from expansion with activated donor B cells. Antigen-driven expansion was suggested because donor-specific Tregs expanded more than all Tregs in tolerant patients.

With respect to this clone: Its antigen is unknown.

Thawed PBMCs were FACS-sorted into unstimulated CD4+CD25+CD127- regulatory T cells, CD4+CD25- non-regulatory cells, CD4 and CD8 cells. The CDR3 is 14 amino acids. Per germline, CDR1 SGHRS and CDR2 YFSETQ. V lost 1 base to trimming and J lost 4 bases, with 9 bases between them. Sequences were derived from CD8+ T cells from blood, sampled before the transplant. The receptor's source is a human donor who received a combined kidney and bone marrow transplant. The chain links TRBV5-1 to TRBJ2-1, with D possibly being TRBD1 (6 bases). CDR3 in DNA: TGCGCCAGCAGCTTGTGGGGGCCATACAATGAGCAGTTCTTC. It specifies CASSLWGPYNEQFF.